Following are 29 T cell receptor beta chains from one sample sequenced in a study of molecular identifiers for immune sequencing clone quantification. TCRdb re-called the PCR reads with MiXCR, one entry per CDR3 protein. There are about 500,000 distinct CDR3 sequences in the sample; about 25% occur only once, and approximately 0.8% lies in the top ten. Sequenced input: naive CD8+ T cells from blood, with Jurkat cell RNA spiked in. Indicated subset: FACS-sorted CD8+CD4-CCR7+CD45RA+ naive T cells. The source is a human donor in good health. Some libraries in this study had Jurkat cell RNA spiked in.

About this clonotype: With a much larger clone just one base away, this may be a read error. The genes are TRBV6-6 and TRBJ1-5; unclear D gene. Germline-derived CDR1 and CDR2 are MNHNY and SVGAGI (reference sequence). The CDR3 spans 12 residues. The CDR3 sequence is CARSHGQGPQHF. CDR3 DNA sequence: TGTGCCCGCAGTCATGGGCAAGGGCCCCAGCATTTT.

A few counts support this clonotype. The rearrangement links TRBV5-6 to TRBJ1-1, with D possibly matching TRBD1 (5 bases). V lost 2 bases and J 5 bases, leaving 19 bases between the germline ends. The CDR3 is 16 amino acids. The germline V gene encodes CDR1 SGHDT and CDR2 YYEEEE. The CDR3: CASSLGRRGVITEAFF. The CDR3 coding sequence is TGTGCCAGCAGCTTAGGCCGTAGAGGGGTGATTACTGAAGCTTTCTTT.

This clonotype was observed a few times. This chain uses TRBV19 with TRBJ2-1, with D possibly being TRBD1 (5 bases). This CDR3 is 12 amino acids long. Looked up from germline, CDR1 is LNHDA and CDR2 is SQIVND (reference sequence). Between the trimmed V and J ends, which lost 4 bases and 10 bases, there was a span of 11 bases. This CDR3 is CASSNPPGEQFF. DNA of the CDR3: TGTGCCAGTAGTAACCCTCCAGGGGAGCAGTTCTTC.

Remarks on this clonotype: This is likely a read error, given that the CDR3 carries no conserved phenylalanine or tryptophan at its end. Written as DNA, the CDR3 is TGTGCCAGCAGCTTAGTCCAGGGCGGTGAAGCTTTCCTT. This codes for CASSLVQGGEAFL. This chain links TRBV13 with TRBJ1-1; maybe TRBD1 (5 bases). CDR1 is PRHDT and CDR2 is FYEKMQ in the germline V gene (reference sequence). Trimming left V 1 base short and J 7 bases short, with 10 bases between. The CDR3 totals 13 residues.

Worth noting for this clonotype: A much larger clone sits a single nucleotide away, making a read error possible. The chain employs TRBV7-8 and TRBJ2-3; 8 bases match TRBD2. In germline, CDR1 is SGHVS, CDR2 FQNEAQ. The CDR3 length is 16 residues. With V trimmed by 1 base and J by 2 bases, 5 bases remained unmatched. The CDR3 region has the DNA TGTGCCAGCAGCTTAGAACTAGCGGATAACACAGATACGCAGTATTTT. Protein: CASSLELADNTDTQYF.

This clonotype was recorded at least ten times. The CDR3 sequence is CATSRDWGVATDTQYF. The CDR3 DNA is TGTGCCACCAGCAGAGATTGGGGCGTAGCGACAGATACGCAGTATTTT. The V gene is TRBV15, the J gene TRBJ2-3; D tentatively reads TRBD1 or TRBD2 (5 bases each). The germline V and J ends were trimmed by 0 bases and 3 bases, with 13 bases remaining between them. The CDR3 consists of 16 residues. Germline V gene lookup returns CDR1 LNHNV and CDR2 YYDKDF (reference sequence).

As to this clonotype: The junction departs from germline at one end; a sequencing error may be responsible. V usage is TRBV6-2 or TRBV6-3 and J usage is TRBJ1-1; maybe TRBD1 (5 bases). CDR3 length: 18 amino acids. CDR1 and CDR2 (germline): MNHEY, SVGEGT. CDR3 in DNA: TGTGCCCGCAGCGAAGACCTGCGACAGATCCTAAAGAACACTGAAGCTTTCTTT. Protein product: CARSEDLRQILKNTEAFF.

The chain joins TRBV4-3 to TRBJ1-6; 7 bases map to TRBD1. V lost 4 bases, J lost 7 bases, and 4 bases stayed unmatched. The CDR3 extends over 14 amino acids. Germline V gene lookup returns CDR1 LGHNA and CDR2 YSLEER. The CDR3: CASSPDRANSPLHF. The CDR3 nucleotides read TGCGCCAGCAGCCCAGACAGGGCGAATTCACCCCTCCACTTT.

In its sample, this clonotype was seen many times. The chain joins TRBV29-1 to TRBJ2-7; 9 nucleotides align to TRBD1. V lost 6 bases and J lost 0; bases outside the gene matches: 6. The CDR3 consists of 14 residues. Germline CDR1 and CDR2: SQVTM and ANQGSEA. The CDR3 sequence is CSVRTGESSYEQYF. DNA for the CDR3: TGCAGCGTCAGGACAGGGGAAAGCTCCTACGAGCAGTACTTC.

A few counts support this clonotype. The chain employs TRBV4-2 and TRBJ2-5, with 13 bases lining up with TRBD2. Per the germline V gene, CDR1 is LGHNA and CDR2 is YNFKEQ. V lost 4 bases and J lost 3; bases outside the gene matches: 5. This CDR3 is 16 amino acids long. Here the CDR3 reads CASSPGTSGAKETQYF. Here the CDR3 DNA reads TGTGCCAGCAGCCCCGGGACTAGCGGGGCCAAAGAGACCCAGTACTTC.

For this clonotype: A read error may explain this, as a much larger clone is one base away. The genes are TRBV24-1 and TRBJ2-1; D is unresolved. Germline assignment: CDR1 KGHDR and CDR2 SFDVKD. CDR3 length: 11 residues. Trimming removed 3 bases at V and 9 bases at J, with 5 bases between. This CDR3 reads CATSDLGEQFF. The DNA for the CDR3 is TGTGCCACCAGTGATCTCGGTGAGCAGTTCTTC.

The chain recombines TRBV12-3 or TRBV12-4 with TRBJ2-2; D is unclear. The CDR3 has 16 residues. Trimming stripped 6 bases from V and 5 bases from J, with 19 bases between. Here the CDR3 DNA reads TGTGCCAGCAGCCATCCCCTTACCCGGCCGACCGGGGAGCTGTTTTTT. Its protein is CASSHPLTRPTGELFF.

The chain uses TRBV6-2 or TRBV6-3 and TRBJ1-1; 8 bases are a match to TRBD1. In germline, CDR1 is MNHEY, CDR2 SVGEGT. The ends lost 2 bases at V and 5 bases at J; junction bases unmatched: 7. The CDR3 extends over 15 amino acids. In DNA form, the CDR3 reads TGTGCCAGCAGTTACGGTGACAGGGGATGGACTGAAGCTTTCTTT. This encodes CASSYGDRGWTEAFF.

Regarding this clonotype: One junction end does not reproduce the germline sequence, and a read error may be involved. The chain joins TRBV7-8 to TRBJ2-5; no definite D call. This CDR3 spans 13 amino acids. Germline values: CDR1 SGHVS, CDR2 FQNEAQ. CDR3 sequence reads: CASSLAYQETQCF. The CDR3 DNA is TGTGCCAGCAGCTTAGCGTACCAAGAGACCCAGTGCTTC.

The CDR3 protein is CASRQLAGEGDTQYF. The CDR3, as DNA: TGTGCCAGCAGACAACTAGCGGGAGAGGGCGATACGCAGTATTTT. The chain has TRBV7-9 and TRBJ2-3, with 11 bases that match TRBD2. Unmatched junction bases numbered 8, after V lost 6 bases and J lost 6 bases. This CDR3 region has 15 residues. CDR1 SEHNR and CDR2 FQNEAQ come from the germline V gene (reference sequence). The full variable domain, completed using reference TRBV7-9 and TRBJ2-3, is DTGVSQNPRHKITKRGQNVTFRCDPISEHNRLYWYRQTLGQGPEFLTYFQNEAQLEKSRLLSDRFSAERPKGSFSTLEIQRTEQGDSAMYLCASRQLAGEGDTQYFGPGTRLTVL.

As to this clonotype: The CDR3 does not end in the conserved phenylalanine or tryptophan, so this is likely a read error. The genes are TRBV19 and TRBJ2-7, with D perhaps TRBD2 (5 bases). The CDR3 spans 14 residues. The ends were cut back, 1 base at V and 4 bases at J, with 11 bases in the middle. From germline, CDR1 is LNHDA and CDR2 SQIVND (reference sequence). CDR3 in amino acids: CASSIGSGLYEQYL. Written as DNA, the CDR3 is TGTGCCAGTAGTATAGGGTCCGGACTTTACGAGCAGTACCTC.

This clonotype has a handful of counts. The rearrangement joins TRBV20-1 to TRBJ1-3, with D uncertain. Germline V gene data show CDR1 as DFQATT and CDR2 as SNEGSKA (reference sequence). The V gene lost 0 bases and the J gene lost 2 bases, with 8 bases spanning the gap. The CDR3 is 14 amino acids. CDR3 sequence reads: CSARETGTGNTIYF. CDR3 coding DNA: TGCAGTGCTAGAGAAACGGGAACTGGAAACACCATATATTTT.

Comment on this clonotype: Lacking the conserved final phenylalanine or tryptophan, this CDR3 likely reflects a read error. The CDR3 nucleotides are TGCAGCGTTGCACTAGCGGGACCCTACGAGCAGTACCTC. This sequence encodes CSVALAGPYEQYL. The chain has TRBV29-1 and TRBJ2-7; TRBD2 matches at 10 bases. Germline CDR1 SQVTM, CDR2 ANQGSEA. The junction had 2 bases not matched to a gene; V was cut back by 4 bases and J by 2 bases. CDR3 length: 13 amino acids.

J is TRBJ2-7 and V is TRBV5-1, with D uncertain. Trimming pared 2 bases from V and 2 bases from J, leaving 11 bases between. Germline CDR1 SGHRS, CDR2 YFSETQ. The CDR3 is 14 residues long. The CDR3 is CASSFLGSTYEQYF. The CDR3 DNA is TGCGCCAGCAGCTTTCTGGGTTCAACCTACGAGCAGTACTTC.

This clonotype was seen a handful of times. The chain links TRBV24-1 to TRBJ2-1; TRBD2 aligns across 9 bases. Germline V gene sequence: CDR1 KGHDR, CDR2 SFDVKD. This CDR3 region has 17 residues. The V and J ends lost 0 bases and 4 bases, in that order; junction bases with no gene match: 6. The CDR3 sequence: CATSDLRAGGGYNEQFF. The DNA for the CDR3 is TGTGCCACCAGTGATTTGAGGGCGGGAGGGGGGTACAATGAGCAGTTCTTC.

The rearrangement uses TRBV7-9 and TRBJ2-1; D not resolved. V lost 3 bases and J 0 bases, leaving 9 bases between the germline ends. Germline V gene sequence: CDR1 SEHNR, CDR2 FQNEAQ (reference sequence). The CDR3 spans 15 residues. CDR3 bases: TGTGCCAGCAGCTTTATTGAAAGCTCCTACAATGAGCAGTTCTTC. Its translation is CASSFIESSYNEQFF.

The V and J genes are TRBV19 and TRBJ2-3; D possibly corresponds to TRBD2 (5 bases). Looked up from germline, CDR1 is LNHDA and CDR2 is SQIVND (reference sequence). Trimming removed 7 bases from V and 0 bases from J, with 17 bases in between. CDR3 size: 16 residues. The CDR3 DNA sequence: TGTGCCAGTAACGACGGTACGGGGAGTAGCACAGATACGCAGTATTTT. Translated: CASNDGTGSSTDTQYF.

This clonotype was seen more than once but under ten times. The chain couples TRBV6-2 or TRBV6-3 to TRBJ1-5; 9 bases align to TRBD1. Per germline, CDR1 MNHEY and CDR2 SVGEGT. Unmatched junction bases numbered 7, after V lost 5 bases and J lost 5 bases. CDR3 length: 15 amino acids. The CDR3 DNA sequence: TGTGCCAGCAGTCTTAATCGACAGGGGGATCAGCCCCAGCATTTT. The encoded protein is CASSLNRQGDQPQHF.

The rearrangement joins TRBV5-4 to TRBJ2-2; the D is unclear. Looked up from germline, CDR1 is SGHNT and CDR2 is YYREEE (reference sequence). The CDR3 is 14 amino acids. Trimming shortened V by 0 bases and J by 6 bases, and 9 bases separated the two germline ends. CDR3 sequence reads: CASSLVLEPGELFF. The DNA of the CDR3 is TGTGCCAGCAGCTTGGTATTAGAACCCGGGGAGCTGTTTTTT.

This clonotype was seen a handful of times. This chain uses TRBV7-9 with TRBJ2-7; 7 bases fit TRBD2. Trimming took 2 bases from V and 0 from J; bases not matched to a gene: 7. Germline lookup yields CDR1 SEHNR and CDR2 FQNEAQ (reference sequence). The CDR3 is 16 amino acids. CDR3 amino acids: CASSLWGGTTSYEQYF. As DNA, the CDR3 is TGTGCCAGCAGCTTATGGGGGGGTACTACCTCCTACGAGCAGTACTTC.

This clonotype appeared many times. Written as DNA, the CDR3 is TGTGCCAGCAGTGAGGTAGGACTAGGGTCCTACGAGCAGTACTTC. Protein: CASSEVGLGSYEQYF. The rearrangement joins TRBV28 to TRBJ2-7; 7 nucleotides match TRBD2. Looked up from germline, CDR1 is MDHEN and CDR2 is SYDVKM. The CDR3 is 15 residues long. The ends lost 5 bases at V and 1 base at J; junction bases unmatched: 8.

The chain employs TRBV30 and TRBJ2-3; 8 bases are a match to TRBD2. The CDR3 totals 14 residues. J lost 1 base, V lost 3 bases, and 3 bases had no gene match. Germline values: CDR1 GTSNPN, CDR2 SVGIG (reference sequence). CDR3 nucleotide sequence: TGTGCCTGGAGCCCGGGGGGGGGCACAGATACGCAGTATTTT. It encodes CAWSPGGGTDTQYF.

The genes are TRBV29-1 and TRBJ2-7, with 9 nucleotides matching TRBD1. V dropped 2 bases and J dropped 2; count of bases not matched to a gene: 10. Germline values: CDR1 SQVTM, CDR2 ANQGSEA. This CDR3 spans 16 amino acids. CDR3 sequence (DNA): TGCAGCGTTGAAATCAGGACAGGGGCTATCCCCTACGAGCAGTACTTC. Its translation is CSVEIRTGAIPYEQYF.

The gene calls are TRBV6-2 or TRBV6-3 and TRBJ1-1; 9 positions agree with TRBD1. The V gene end was trimmed by 6 bases and the J gene end by 4 bases; junction bases not matched to a gene: 3. The CDR3 runs 13 residues. The V gene's germline CDR1 is MNHEY and CDR2 SVGEGT. This CDR3 is CASRSTGGTEAFF. In DNA, the CDR3 is TGTGCCAGCAGGTCGACAGGGGGCACTGAAGCTTTCTTT.